This T cell receptor (beta chain) comes out of a study of shared clonotypes between healthy human individuals. About the study: The donor group consisted of two women and three men, aged 18 to 49.

The germline V and J ends were trimmed by 0 bases and 7 bases, with 12 bases remaining between them. The germline V gene encodes CDR1 MNHNY and CDR2 SVGAGI (reference sequence). CDR3 size: 14 residues. Several immunoSEQ plates held equal portions of the genomic DNA taken from each subset. Clones were read by immunoSEQ multiplex PCR, and TCRdb kept only the in-frame ones, dropping some. The table shows 2 million to 2.5 million clones, with 95% occurring only once. The donors, healthy adults who were HIV-negative, had experienced no recent acute infections or vaccinations. Memory CD4+ cells were the fraction left after CD45RA+ naive selection.

This clonotype originated in a man aged 18 to 30 in good health. Sequencing used naive CD4+ T cells sorted from blood. As to subset: CD45RA+ positively selected. This rearrangement joins TRBV6-6 to TRBJ1-2, with D hard to call. Here the CDR3 reads CASSYSTAFGGYTF. The CDR3 nucleotides read TGTGCCAGCAGTTACTCGACGGCGTTCGGTGGCTACACCTTC.